The clone carrying this TCR beta chain was picked up one time. Its specificity is unknown. The data stem from a study of shared clonotypes between healthy human individuals. Germline CDR1 ENHRY, CDR2 SYGVKD. The CDR3 totals 14 residues. The V gene end was trimmed by 4 bases and the J gene end by 3 bases; junction bases not matched to a gene: 3. Each replicate PCR on the sorted subsets used approximately 200 ng DNA (around 30,000 T cell genomes). Original methodology: ImmunoSEQ output held junction-only sequences without quality scores, so filtering differed. Generated by immunoSEQ multiplex PCR, the TCRdb table keeps only in-frame clones and is missing some. V, J and clone size are those of that table, while D and trimming were read from the DNA. The profile covers hundreds of thousands of clones, with 74% appearing a single time and 1.5% to 2% taken by the ten largest. General study points: Among non-shared clonotypes, generation probabilities were lower than among those shared by all four donors.

The receptor was derived from a woman younger than 45 in good health. Sample: memory CD4+ T cells sorted from blood. As to subset: CD45RA-negative fraction. V is TRBV10-3 and J is TRBJ2-7; 10 bases line up with TRBD2. This CDR3 reads CAISALAGVYEQYF. The CDR3 DNA follows: TGTGCCATCAGTGCTCTAGCGGGAGTCTACGAGCAGTACTTC.